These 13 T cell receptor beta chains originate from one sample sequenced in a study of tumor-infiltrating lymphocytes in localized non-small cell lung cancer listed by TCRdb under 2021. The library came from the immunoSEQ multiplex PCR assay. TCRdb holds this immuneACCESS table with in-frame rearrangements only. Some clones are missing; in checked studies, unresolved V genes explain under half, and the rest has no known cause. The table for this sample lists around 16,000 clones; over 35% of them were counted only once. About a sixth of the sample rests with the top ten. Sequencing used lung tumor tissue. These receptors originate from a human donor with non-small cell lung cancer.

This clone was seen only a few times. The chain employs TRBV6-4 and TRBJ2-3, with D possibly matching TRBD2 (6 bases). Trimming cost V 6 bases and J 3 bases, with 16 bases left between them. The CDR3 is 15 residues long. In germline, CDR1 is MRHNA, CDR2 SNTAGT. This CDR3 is CASRRTGERTDTQYF. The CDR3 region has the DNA TGTGCCAGCAGGAGGACGGGGGAGAGAACAGATACGCAGTATTTT.

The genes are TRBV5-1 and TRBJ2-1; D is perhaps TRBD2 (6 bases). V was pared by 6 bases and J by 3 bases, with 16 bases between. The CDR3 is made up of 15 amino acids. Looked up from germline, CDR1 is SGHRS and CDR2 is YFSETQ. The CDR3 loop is CASTPTSSRYNEQFF. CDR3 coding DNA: TGCGCCAGCACCCCGACTAGTTCTCGCTACAATGAGCAGTTCTTC.

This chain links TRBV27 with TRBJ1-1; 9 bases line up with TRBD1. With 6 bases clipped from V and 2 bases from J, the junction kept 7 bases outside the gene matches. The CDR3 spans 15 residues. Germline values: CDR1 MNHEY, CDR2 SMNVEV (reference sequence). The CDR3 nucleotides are TGTGCCAGCAGGGGTGGACAGGGGCGCAACACTGAAGCTTTCTTT. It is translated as CASRGGQGRNTEAFF.

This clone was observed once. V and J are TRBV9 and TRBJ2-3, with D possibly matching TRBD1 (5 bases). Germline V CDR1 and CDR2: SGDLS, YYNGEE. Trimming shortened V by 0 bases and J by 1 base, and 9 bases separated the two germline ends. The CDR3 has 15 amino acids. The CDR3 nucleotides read TGTGCCAGCAGCGTAGGGCAGGGCGGCACAGATACGCAGTATTTT. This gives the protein CASSVGQGGTDTQYF.

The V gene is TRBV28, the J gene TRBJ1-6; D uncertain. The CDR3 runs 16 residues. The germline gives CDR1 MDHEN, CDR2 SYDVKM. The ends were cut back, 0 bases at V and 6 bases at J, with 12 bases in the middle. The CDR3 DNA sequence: TGTGCCAGCAGTTTATGGACATCTCCGTCTAATTCACCCCTCCACTTT. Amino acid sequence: CASSLWTSPSNSPLHF.

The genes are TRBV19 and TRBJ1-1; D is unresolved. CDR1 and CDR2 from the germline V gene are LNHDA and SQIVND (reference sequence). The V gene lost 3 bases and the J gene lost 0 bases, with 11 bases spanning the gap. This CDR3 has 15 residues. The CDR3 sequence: CASSIGYAMNTEAFF. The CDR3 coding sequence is TGTGCCAGTAGTATCGGGTATGCCATGAACACTGAAGCTTTCTTT.

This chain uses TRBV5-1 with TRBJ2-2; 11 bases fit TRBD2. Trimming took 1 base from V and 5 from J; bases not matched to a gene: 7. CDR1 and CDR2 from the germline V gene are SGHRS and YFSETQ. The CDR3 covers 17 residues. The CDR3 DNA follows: TGCGCCAGCAGCTTGAGTAGCGGGGGGGCGAGTACCGGGGAGCTGTTTTTT. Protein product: CASSLSSGGASTGELFF.

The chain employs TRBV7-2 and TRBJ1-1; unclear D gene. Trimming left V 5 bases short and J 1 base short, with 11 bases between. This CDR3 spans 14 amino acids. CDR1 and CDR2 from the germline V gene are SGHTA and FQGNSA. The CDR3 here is CASSPIHQNTEAFF. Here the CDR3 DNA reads TGTGCCAGCAGCCCGATACATCAGAACACTGAAGCTTTCTTT.

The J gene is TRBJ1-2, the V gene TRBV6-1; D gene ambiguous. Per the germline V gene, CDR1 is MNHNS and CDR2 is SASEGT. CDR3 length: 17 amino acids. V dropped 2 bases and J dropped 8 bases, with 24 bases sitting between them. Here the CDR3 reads CASSESEWFQPRSGYTF. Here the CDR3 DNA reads TGTGCCAGCAGTGAATCTGAGTGGTTCCAGCCCCGGTCGGGCTACACCTTC.

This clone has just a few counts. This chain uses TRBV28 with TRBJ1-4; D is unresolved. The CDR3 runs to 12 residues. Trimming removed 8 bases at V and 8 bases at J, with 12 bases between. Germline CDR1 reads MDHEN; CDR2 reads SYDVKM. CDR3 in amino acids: CASAGFGEKLFF. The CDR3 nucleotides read TGTGCCAGCGCGGGATTTGGGGAAAAACTGTTTTTT.

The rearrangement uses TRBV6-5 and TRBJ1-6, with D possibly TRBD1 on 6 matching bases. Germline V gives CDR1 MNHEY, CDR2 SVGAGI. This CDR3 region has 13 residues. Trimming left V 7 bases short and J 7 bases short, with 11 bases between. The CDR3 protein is CASKTGANSPLHF. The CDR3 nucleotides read TGTGCCAGCAAGACAGGTGCCAATTCACCCCTCCACTTT.

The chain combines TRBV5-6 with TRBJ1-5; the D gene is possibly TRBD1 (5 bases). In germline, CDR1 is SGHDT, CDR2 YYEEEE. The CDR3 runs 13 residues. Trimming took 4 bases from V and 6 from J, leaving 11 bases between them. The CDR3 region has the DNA TGTGCCAGCAGCAGAACAGGTTTTCAGCCCCAGCATTTT. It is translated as CASSRTGFQPQHF. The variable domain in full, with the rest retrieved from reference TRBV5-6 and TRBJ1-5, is DAGVTQSPTHLIKTRGQQVTLRCSPKSGHDTVSWYQQALGQGPQFIFQYYEEEERQRGNFPDRFSGHQFPNYSSELNVNALLLGDSALYLCASSRTGFQPQHFGDGTRLSIL.

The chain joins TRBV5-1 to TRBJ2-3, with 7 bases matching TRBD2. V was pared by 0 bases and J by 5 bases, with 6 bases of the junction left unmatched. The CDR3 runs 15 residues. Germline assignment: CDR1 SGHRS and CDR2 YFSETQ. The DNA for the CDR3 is TGCGCCAGCAGCTTGGTCGCGGGGGAGGTAGATACGCAGTATTTT. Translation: CASSLVAGEVDTQYF.